Shown below are 15 T cell receptor beta chains from a single sample sequenced in a study of CD8+CD57+ T cells in acquired aplastic anemia. TCR beta VDJ combinations and CDR3 sequences were profiled from genomic DNA. MiXCR, run by TCRdb on the reads, gives a single entry per CDR3 protein. This table has about 180,000 distinct CDR3 sequences, roughly 63% appearing once. Previously, flow cytometry had revealed CD8+CD57+ cell expansion in the patients chosen for sequencing. Sequencing was done on a sample of sorted CD4+, CD8+, or CD8+CD57+ T cells (not recorded which) from PBMCs. Source of these receptors: a human donor with aplastic anemia.

The chain joins TRBV2 to TRBJ2-7, with D possibly matching TRBD2 (6 bases). Germline-derived CDR1 and CDR2 are SNHLY and FYNNEI. The CDR3 contains 17 residues. With 4 bases removed from V and 7 bases from J, the gap between germline ends came to 26 bases. The CDR3 sequence is CASSGGPRSEGLSEQYF. CDR3 in DNA: TGTGCCAGCAGTGGGGGCCCCCGTAGCGAGGGACTTTCTGAGCAGTACTTC.

Concerning this clonotype: Germline is not matched at one junction end, which may reflect a read error. V and J are TRBV6-5 and TRBJ2-2; D is uncertain. This CDR3 has 15 residues. Germline V gene data show CDR1 as MNHEY and CDR2 as SVGAGI. The CDR3: CASSPDGSNAGELFF. The CDR3 DNA reads as TGTGCCAGCAGCCCGGACGGCTCGAACGCCGGGGAGCTGTTTTTT.

This clonotype was seen ten or more times. This chain connects TRBV12-3 or TRBV12-4 to TRBJ1-1, with D unresolved. This CDR3 has 14 amino acids. V lost 3 bases and J lost 1, with 9 bases in between. CDR3 loop: CASSFVGSNTEAFF. The CDR3 DNA reads TGTGCCAGCAGTTTTGTAGGGTCGAACACTGAAGCTTTCTTT.

About this clonotype itself: At one of its ends the junction is not consistent with the germline gene, which may arise from a read error. In DNA form, the CDR3 reads TGTGCTAGCAGCTTAGGAGTGGGGCAGACCGGGGAGCTGTTTTTT. Translated: CASSLGVGQTGELFF. The V call is TRBV7-7, the J call TRBJ2-2, with a tentative D call TRBD1 (5 bases). The CDR3 runs to 15 residues. The germline CDR1 and CDR2 sequences are SSHAT and FNYEAQ (reference sequence). The whole variable domain, remainder taken from reference TRBV7-7 and TRBJ2-2, is GAGVSQSPRYKVTKRGQDVTLRCDPISSHATLYWYQQALGQGPEFLTYFNYEAQPDKSGLPSDRFSAERPEGSISTLTIQRTEQRDSAMYRCASSLGVGQTGELFFGEGSRLTVL.

The chain combines TRBV7-9 with TRBJ2-7, with 10 bases lining up with TRBD2. The CDR3 covers 16 residues. The V segment lost 5 bases and the J segment 0 bases; nucleotides outside the gene matches: 7. The germline V gene encodes CDR1 SEHNR and CDR2 FQNEAQ (reference sequence). The CDR3 loop is CASSPQAGGHSYEQYF. CDR3 DNA: TGTGCCAGCAGCCCACAAGCGGGAGGGCACTCCTACGAGCAGTACTTC.

This clonotype was detected ten times or more. CDR3 nucleotide sequence: TGCAGTGCCTGGACAGGGACCATTTACGAGCAGTACTTC. Its translation: CSAWTGTIYEQYF. The chain uses TRBV20-1 and TRBJ2-7; 8 bases agree with TRBD1. J gave up 4 bases and V 6 bases, and 8 bases lay outside the gene matches. This CDR3 spans 13 amino acids. CDR1 and CDR2 (germline): DFQATT, SNEGSKA (reference sequence).

The chain employs TRBV6-5 and TRBJ1-3; D not certain. Trimming took off 2 bases at V and 7 bases at J, with 3 bases between the two ends. The CDR3 covers 11 residues. Germline CDR1 MNHEY, CDR2 SVGAGI. CDR3 DNA: TGTGCCAGCAGTTACGCGAACACCATATATTTT. Its translation is CASSYANTIYF.

V and J are TRBV29-1 and TRBJ2-7; tentatively, D is TRBD1 (6 bases). The ends were cut back, 6 bases at V and 6 bases at J, with 18 bases in the middle. The CDR3 has 13 residues. Germline CDR1 and CDR2: SQVTM and ANQGSEA. Here the CDR3 DNA reads TGCAGCGTCAACCCCGGGACAAATCGCGAGCAGTACTTC. Its translation: CSVNPGTNREQYF.

This clonotype was seen many times. The rearrangement uses TRBV27 and TRBJ1-6; D not resolved. Germline CDR1 and CDR2: MNHEY and SMNVEV (reference sequence). Deletions cut 2 bases from V and 8 bases from J, with 10 bases between. The length of the CDR3 is 14 residues. CDR3 bases: TGTGCCAGCAGTTTAGCGTCTCGTTATTCACCCCTCCACTTT. Translating gives CASSLASRYSPLHF.

The chain carries TRBV6-1 and TRBJ2-7, with 11 nucleotides matching TRBD2. CDR1 is MNHNS, CDR2 SASEGT, per germline. The J segment lost 2 bases and the V segment lost 7 bases, leaving 7 bases of the junction unmatched. The CDR3 sequence is 15 residues long. CDR3: CASTYLLAGAYEQYF. The CDR3 DNA is TGTGCCAGCACCTACTTACTAGCGGGGGCCTACGAGCAGTACTTC.

On this clonotype: The conserved phenylalanine or tryptophan is not found at the CDR3 terminus, so this likely reflects a read error. The J gene is TRBJ2-2, the V gene TRBV20-1; D may be TRBD2 (6 bases). Trimming took off 3 bases at V and 3 bases at J, with 14 bases between the two ends. Germline V gene data show CDR1 as DFQATT and CDR2 as SNEGSKA (reference sequence). The CDR3 spans 15 residues. The DNA for the CDR3 is TGCAGTGCTAGGGGTAGCGGAGCTTACACCGGGGAGCTGTTTCTT. It yields the protein CSARGSGAYTGELFL.

This chain links TRBV29-1 with TRBJ1-5, with D unresolved. The CDR3 runs 13 residues. Trimming removed 1 base at V and 3 bases at J, with 7 bases between. Germline-derived CDR1 and CDR2 are SQVTM and ANQGSEA. The DNA of the CDR3 is TGCAGCGTTGAAGTGGGATTCAATCAGCCCCAGCATTTT. Protein sequence: CSVEVGFNQPQHF.

The gene calls are TRBV7-9 and TRBJ2-3; tentatively, D is TRBD1 or TRBD2 (5 bases each). Germline CDR1 is SEHNR and CDR2 is FQNEAQ (reference sequence). The CDR3 runs 15 residues. Trimming took 5 bases from V and 0 from J, leaving 12 bases between them. The CDR3 region is CASSRLWGSTDTQYF. Written as DNA, the CDR3 is TGTGCCAGCAGCCGGCTATGGGGGAGCACAGATACGCAGTATTTT.

This chain joins TRBV27 and TRBJ1-2, with TRBD1 matching 9 bases. The CDR3 length is 15 residues. J lost 4 bases, V lost 5 bases, and 8 bases had no gene match. CDR1 MNHEY and CDR2 SMNVEV come from the germline V gene (reference sequence). The CDR3 nucleotides read TGTGCCAGCAGTAGTACAGGGGGCGCGGGCTATGGCTACACCTTC. It encodes CASSSTGGAGYGYTF.

The chain joins TRBV20-1 to TRBJ2-3; 7 bases match TRBD2. V dropped 3 bases and J dropped 2; count of bases not matched to a gene: 8. CDR3 length: 15 amino acids. Germline V gene data show CDR1 as DFQATT and CDR2 as SNEGSKA (reference sequence). The CDR3 region is CSASLGTTSTDTQYF. CDR3 nucleotides: TGCAGTGCTAGCCTCGGGACTACCTCCACAGATACGCAGTATTTT.